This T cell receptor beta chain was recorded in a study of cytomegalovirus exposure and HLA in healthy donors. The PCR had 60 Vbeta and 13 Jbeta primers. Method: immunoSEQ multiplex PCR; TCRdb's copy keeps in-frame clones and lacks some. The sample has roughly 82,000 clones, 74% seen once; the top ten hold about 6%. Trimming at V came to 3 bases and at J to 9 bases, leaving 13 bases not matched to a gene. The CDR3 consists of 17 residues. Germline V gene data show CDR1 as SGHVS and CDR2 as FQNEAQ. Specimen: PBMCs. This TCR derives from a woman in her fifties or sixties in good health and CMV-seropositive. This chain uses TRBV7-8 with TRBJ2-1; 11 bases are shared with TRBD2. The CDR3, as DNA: TGTGCCAGCAGCTTTGGGACTAGCGGATTTGGACCGAGTGAGCAGTTCTTC. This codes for CASSFGTSGFGPSEQFF.